What follows describes a single T cell receptor (beta chain). No antigen is known for it. This record comes from a study of CXCR3-negative and CXCR3-positive naive CD8 T cells. The study, taken as a whole, reports: Higher TRB CDR3 hydrophobicity marked CXCR3-positive naive cells relative to CXCR3-negative naive cells. Naive CXCR3-negative cells resembled naive CXCR3-positive cells in TRBV-TRBJ usage; memory cells differed.

UMI-labeled 5' RACE yielded the TRB cDNA libraries. Using the 5' RACE reads, TCRdb records one entry per CDR3 protein without DNA. This table holds about 89,000 distinct CDR3 sequences. Germline-derived CDR1 and CDR2 are LGHNA and YSLEER. The CDR3 runs 16 residues. This chain uses TRBV4-3 with TRBJ2-7; TCRdb gives TRBD1 as the D gene, but with no DNA this cannot be confirmed. This TCR was recovered from a human donor in good health. Some clones in this sample may be carry-over from other donors' samples. Sample: naive CXCR3+ CD8+ T cells from blood. Subset indicated: CD45RO-CCR7+CD27+CD95- naive CD8+ T cells expressing CXCR3 (TNR3+). This chain's CDR3 is CASSQDSAGEKSEQYF.